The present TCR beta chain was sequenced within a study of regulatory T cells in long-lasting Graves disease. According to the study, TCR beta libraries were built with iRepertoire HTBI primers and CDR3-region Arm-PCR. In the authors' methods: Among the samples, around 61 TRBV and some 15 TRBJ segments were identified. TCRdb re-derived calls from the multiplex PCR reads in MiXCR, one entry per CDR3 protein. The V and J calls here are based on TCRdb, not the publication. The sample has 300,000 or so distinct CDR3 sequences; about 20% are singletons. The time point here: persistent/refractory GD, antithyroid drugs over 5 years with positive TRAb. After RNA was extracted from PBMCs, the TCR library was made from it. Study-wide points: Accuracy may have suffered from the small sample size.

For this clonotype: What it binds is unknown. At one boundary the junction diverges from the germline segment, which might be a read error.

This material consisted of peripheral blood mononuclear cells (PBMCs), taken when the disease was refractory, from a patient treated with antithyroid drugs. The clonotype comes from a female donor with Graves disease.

The CDR3, as DNA: TGTACCAGCAGTTTTTCAGGGTGGGGTGAAAAACTGTTTTTT. This sequence encodes CTSSFSGWGEKLFF. The chain is built from TRBV12-3 or TRBV12-4 and TRBJ1-4, with a possible D match to TRBD1 (5 bases). The CDR3 sequence is 14 residues long.